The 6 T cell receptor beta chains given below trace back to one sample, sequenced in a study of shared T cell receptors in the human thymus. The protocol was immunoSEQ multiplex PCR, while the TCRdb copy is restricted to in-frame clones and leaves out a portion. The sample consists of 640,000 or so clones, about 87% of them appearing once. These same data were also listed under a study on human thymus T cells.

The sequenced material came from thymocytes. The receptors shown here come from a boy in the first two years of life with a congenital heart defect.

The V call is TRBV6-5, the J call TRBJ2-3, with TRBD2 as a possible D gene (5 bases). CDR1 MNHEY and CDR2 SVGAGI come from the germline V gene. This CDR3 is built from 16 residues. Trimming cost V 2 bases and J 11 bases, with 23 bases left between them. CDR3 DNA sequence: TGTGCCAGCAGTTACACTCTCTTGGGAGTCGGGCCTAGGCAGTATTTT. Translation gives CASSYTLLGVGPRQYF.

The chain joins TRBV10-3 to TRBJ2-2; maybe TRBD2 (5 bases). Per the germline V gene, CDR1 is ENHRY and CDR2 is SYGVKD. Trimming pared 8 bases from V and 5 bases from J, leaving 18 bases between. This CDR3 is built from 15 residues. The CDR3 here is CAISGGLSRTGELFF. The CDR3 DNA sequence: TGTGCCATCTCCGGAGGTCTTAGTAGAACCGGGGAGCTGTTTTTT.

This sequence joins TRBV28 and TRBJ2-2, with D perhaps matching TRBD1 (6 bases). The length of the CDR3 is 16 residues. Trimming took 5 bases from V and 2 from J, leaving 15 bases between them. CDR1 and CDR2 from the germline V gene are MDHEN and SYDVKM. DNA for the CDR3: TGTGCCAGCAGTATCAACAGGGAATCAAACACCGGGGAGCTGTTTTTT. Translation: CASSINRESNTGELFF.

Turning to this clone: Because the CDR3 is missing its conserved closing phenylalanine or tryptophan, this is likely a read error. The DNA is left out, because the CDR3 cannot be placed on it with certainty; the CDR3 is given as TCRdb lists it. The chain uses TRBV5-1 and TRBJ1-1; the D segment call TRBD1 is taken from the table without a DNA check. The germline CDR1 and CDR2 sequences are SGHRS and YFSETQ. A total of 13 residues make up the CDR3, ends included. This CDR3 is CASSLTGYFSGIR.

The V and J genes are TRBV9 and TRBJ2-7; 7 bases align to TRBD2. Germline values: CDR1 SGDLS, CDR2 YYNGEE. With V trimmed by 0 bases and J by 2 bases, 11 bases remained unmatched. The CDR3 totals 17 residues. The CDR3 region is CASSVGVGAGVAYEQYF. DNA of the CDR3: TGTGCCAGCAGCGTAGGCGTAGGTGCGGGAGTAGCCTACGAGCAGTACTTC.

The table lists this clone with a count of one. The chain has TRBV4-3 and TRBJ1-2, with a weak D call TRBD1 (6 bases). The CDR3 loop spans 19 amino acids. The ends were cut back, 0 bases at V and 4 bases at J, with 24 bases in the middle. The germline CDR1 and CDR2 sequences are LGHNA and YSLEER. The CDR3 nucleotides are TGCGCCAGCAGCCAAGATACCGATAACGATACAGGGTCCCCCTATGGCTACACCTTC. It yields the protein CASSQDTDNDTGSPYGYTF.